Listed below are T cell receptor beta chains from one sample, sequenced in a study of blood T cell repertoires in COVID-19. The method was immunoSEQ multiplex PCR; TCRdb's version includes in-frame clones alone and lacks a portion of them. The sample holds about 150,000 clones, approximately 80% seen once. Sequences were obtained from peripheral blood. The receptors were sampled from a human donor in a cohort sampled during active COVID-19. The CDR3 runs from the conserved cysteine through the conserved F or W. A D gene is named only where the DNA matches it firmly. For some rows the clone size is stated as once, few or many, or as a class when expanded; others skip it.

clone_size j_call d_call v_call cdr3_aa cdr3_nt
once TRBJ2-5 . TRBV2 CASSVWASQETQYF TGTGCCAGCAGTGTTTGGGCGAGCCAAGAGACCCAGTACTTC
. TRBJ1-2 TRBD1 TRBV7-3 CASSFTGGSNYGYTF TGTGCCAGCAGCTTTACAGGGGGATCTAACTATGGCTACACCTTC
. TRBJ2-5 . TRBV30 CAWSGGLGETQYF TGTGCCTGGAGTGGAGGGTTGGGAGAGACCCAGTACTTC
. TRBJ1-5 . TRBV19 CASSRARGTGNQPQHF TGTGCCAGTAGTAGGGCAAGGGGGACGGGCAATCAGCCCCAGCATTTT
. TRBJ1-2 TRBD1 TRBV2 CASRDRGFGYTF TGTGCCAGCAGAGACAGGGGATTTGGCTACACCTTC
. TRBJ1-5 . TRBV28 CASRDNRQPQHF TGTGCCAGCAGGGACAACCGGCAGCCCCAGCATTTT
. TRBJ1-4 . TRBV19 CASSKGQENEKLFF TGTGCCAGTAGTAAGGGGCAGGAGAATGAAAAACTGTTTTTT
. TRBJ2-1 TRBD2 TRBV7-3 CASSSGLAGNNEQFF TGTGCCAGCAGCTCCGGACTAGCGGGGAACAATGAGCAGTTCTTC
. TRBJ2-1 TRBD1 TRBV7-3 CASSWGQGAGNEQFF TGTGCCAGCAGCTGGGGACAGGGGGCAGGCAATGAGCAGTTCTTC
. TRBJ1-5 TRBD1 TRBV4-1 CASSQDDQGGQPQHF TGCGCCAGCAGCCAAGATGACCAGGGGGGTCAGCCCCAGCATTTT
. TRBJ2-7 . TRBV7-5 CARSSPGQASYEQYF TGTGCCAGAAGCTCGCCGGGACAGGCCTCCTACGAGCAGTACTTC
. TRBJ1-2 TRBD1 TRBV19 CATQEQGADGYTF TGTGCCACCCAGGAACAGGGGGCCGATGGCTACACCTTC
once TRBJ2-1 . TRBV27 CASRRQVPGSYNEQFF TGTGCCAGCAGACGCCAAGTCCCGGGCTCCTACAATGAGCAGTTCTTC
. TRBJ2-7 . TRBV7-9 CASSPPGQTLGGYEQYF TGTGCCAGCAGCCCCCCGGGACAGACTTTGGGGGGCTACGAGCAGTACTTC
. TRBJ1-1 . TRBV12-3/TRBV12-4 CASSLGQKEAFF TGTGCCAGCAGTTTAGGACAGAAAGAAGCTTTCTTT
. TRBJ1-1 TRBD1 TRBV27 CASSPTGQNTEAFF TGTGCCAGCAGTCCGACAGGGCAGAACACTGAAGCTTTCTTT
once TRBJ2-3 . TRBV30 CAWTAGQNTDTQYF TGTGCCTGGACGGCCGGACAGAACACAGATACGCAGTATTTT
. TRBJ2-1 TRBD2 TRBV28 CASSLELAGVYNEQFF TGTGCCAGCAGTTTAGAGCTAGCGGGGGTCTACAATGAGCAGTTCTTC
. TRBJ1-6 . TRBV11-2 CASSSGFGRASPLHF TGTGCCAGCAGCTCGGGTTTTGGCAGGGCATCACCCCTCCACTTT
. TRBJ1-1 . TRBV5-6 CASSLKPNTEAFF TGTGCCAGCAGCTTGAAGCCGAACACTGAAGCTTTCTTT
. TRBJ2-3 . TRBV4-1 CASSHSPAGSDTQYF TGCGCCAGCAGCCACTCCCCGGCGGGATCAGATACGCAGTATTTT
. TRBJ1-6 . TRBV19 CASSILTGILPLHF TGTGCCAGTAGTATCCTGACAGGAATTCTACCCCTCCACTTT
. TRBJ2-3 TRBD2 TRBV13 CASRPASGPTDTQYF TGTGCCAGCAGACCCGCTAGCGGCCCCACAGATACGCAGTATTTT
. TRBJ2-2 . TRBV6-5 CASTERTGELFF TGTGCCAGCACCGAAAGGACAGGGGAGCTGTTTTTT
. TRBJ2-2 . TRBV5-1 CASRESGQYTGELFF TGCGCCAGCAGAGAGTCCGGACAGTACACCGGGGAGCTGTTTTTT
. TRBJ2-1 TRBD1 TRBV6-5 CASRRSGGVYNEQFF TGTGCCAGCAGGCGCTCAGGGGGCGTATACAATGAGCAGTTCTTC
few TRBJ2-7 . TRBV4-2 CASSQVGSYEQYF TGTGCCAGCAGCCAAGTCGGGTCCTACGAGCAGTACTTC